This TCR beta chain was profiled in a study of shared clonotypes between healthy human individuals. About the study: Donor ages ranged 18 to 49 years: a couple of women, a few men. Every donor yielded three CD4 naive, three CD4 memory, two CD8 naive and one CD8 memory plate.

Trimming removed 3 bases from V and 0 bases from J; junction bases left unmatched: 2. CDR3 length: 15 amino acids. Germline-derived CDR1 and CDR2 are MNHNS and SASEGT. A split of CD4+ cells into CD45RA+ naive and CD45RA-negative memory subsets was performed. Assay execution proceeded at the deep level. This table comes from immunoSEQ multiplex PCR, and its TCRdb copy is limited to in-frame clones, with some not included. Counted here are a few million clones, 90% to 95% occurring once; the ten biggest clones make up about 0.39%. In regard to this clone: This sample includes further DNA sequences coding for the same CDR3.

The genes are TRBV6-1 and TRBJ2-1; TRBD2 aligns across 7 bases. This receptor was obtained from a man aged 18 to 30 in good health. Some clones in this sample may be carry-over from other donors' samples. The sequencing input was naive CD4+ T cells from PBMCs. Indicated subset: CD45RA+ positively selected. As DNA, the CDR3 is TGTGCCAGCAGTGAGGGCGGGAGCTCCTACAATGAGCAGTTCTTC. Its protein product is CASSEGGSSYNEQFF.